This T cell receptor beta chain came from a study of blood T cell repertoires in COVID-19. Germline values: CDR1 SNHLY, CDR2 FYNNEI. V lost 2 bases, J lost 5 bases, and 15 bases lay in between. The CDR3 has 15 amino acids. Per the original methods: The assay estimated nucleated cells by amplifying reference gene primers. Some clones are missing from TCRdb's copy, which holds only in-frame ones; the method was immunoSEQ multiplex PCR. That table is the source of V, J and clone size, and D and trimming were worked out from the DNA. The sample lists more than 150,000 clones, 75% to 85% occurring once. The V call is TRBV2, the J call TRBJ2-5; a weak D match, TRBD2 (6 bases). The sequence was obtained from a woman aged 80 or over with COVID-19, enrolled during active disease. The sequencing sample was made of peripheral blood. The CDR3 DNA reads TGTGCCAGCAGTGAAATGGGACTGCCGTTGGAGACCCAGTACTTC. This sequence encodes CASSEMGLPLETQYF.